These 3 T cell receptor beta chains were all obtained from the same sample, sequenced in a study of T-cell reconstitution after alpha-beta-depleted transplantation in children. Unique molecular identifiers were incorporated when the TCRbeta library was constructed. TCRdb processed the PCR reads anew with MiXCR; each CDR3 protein has one entry. The data show hundreds of thousands of distinct CDR3 sequences, about 11% seen once. Sequenced here: PBMCs from the stem cell graft donor, sampled from the stem cell graft. The receptor source for this set is a human donor who donated a stem cell graft to a child with acute myeloid leukemia.

This clonotype was detected only a few times. The chain links TRBV7-8 to TRBJ2-5, with no clear D. The germline V gene has CDR1 SGHVS and CDR2 FQNEAQ. V gave up 4 bases and J gave up 1 base, with 10 bases separating them. The CDR3 covers 14 residues. As DNA, the CDR3 is TGTGCCAGCAGCTCTCACTATAGCCAAGAGACCCAGTACTTC. Translating gives CASSSHYSQETQYF.

The chain uses TRBV4-2 and TRBJ2-3; unclear D gene. With 0 bases removed from V and 2 bases from J, the gap between germline ends came to 15 bases. Germline V gene sequence: CDR1 LGHNA, CDR2 YNFKEQ. The CDR3 is 17 residues long. DNA of the CDR3: TGTGCCAGCAGCCAAGAAGGCTCCTCGGTGGACACAGATACGCAGTATTTT. Amino acid sequence: CASSQEGSSVDTDTQYF.

This clonotype was found a few times. V usage is TRBV29-1 and J usage is TRBJ2-3; D unclear. The CDR3 contains 16 residues. The germline gives CDR1 SQVTM, CDR2 ANQGSEA. The V and J ends lost 4 bases and 0 bases respectively, with 17 bases between them. The CDR3 DNA follows: TGCAGCGTTGCCTCCGGGCAGTACGATAGCACAGATACGCAGTATTTT. Its translation: CSVASGQYDSTDTQYF.